This TCR beta chain was obtained from a study of blood T cell repertoires in COVID-19. As for the study in general: Samples representing acute and convalescent COVID-19 were sourced from the United States, Italy and Spain. PBMCs, B-cell-depleted T cells, or T cells were the source of the cDNA or gDNA that made up the material.

The authors' processing: For nucleated cells, counts were estimated from reference gene primer amplification. Clones were sequenced by immunoSEQ multiplex PCR, and TCRdb holds only the in-frame ones, with some missing. V, J and clone size derive from that table, while D and trimming were established from the DNA sequence. The table includes about 110,000 clones, roughly 80% detected once. CDR3 size: 15 residues. The germline V gene encodes CDR1 MGHRA and CDR2 YSYEKL. The V gene lost 3 bases and the J gene lost 5 bases, with 15 bases spanning the gap. This chain connects TRBV4-1 to TRBJ2-3, with a weak D call TRBD1 (6 bases). The sequence came from an older woman with acute or convalescent COVID-19. Sequencing was done on a sample of peripheral blood. CDR3 amino acids: CASSQPQGVGDTQYF. The CDR3 DNA reads as TGCGCCAGCAGCCAGCCACAGGGAGTCGGAGATACGCAGTATTTT.